These 5 T cell receptor beta chains were all obtained from the same sample, sequenced in a study of cytomegalovirus exposure and HLA in healthy donors (dated by TCRdb to 2016 to 2017). Library method: the immunoSEQ multiplex PCR assay. Entries here come from immuneACCESS through TCRdb and include only in-frame sequences with V and J called. Some clones fail to appear in such tables; in the studies checked, an unresolved V gene covers under half of the shortfall, and the cause of the remainder is unknown. The sample contains under 150,000 clones, around 85% of them found a single time. The top ten hold nearly 3% of the sample. The sample comprised PBMCs. The receptors derive from a man aged 18 to 30 in good health and CMV-seronegative.

The chain has TRBV9 and TRBJ2-1, with TRBD2 as a possible D gene (6 bases). V lost 3 bases to trimming and J lost 5 bases, with 12 bases between them. This CDR3 contains 14 residues. Germline CDR1 SGDLS, CDR2 YYNGEE. In nucleotides, the CDR3 is TGTGCCAGCAGCGCCCGGGGGACCCACAATGAGCAGTTCTTC. As protein: CASSARGTHNEQFF.

CDR3 DNA sequence: TGTGCCAGCAGCCTCGGACAGGGGACCTACAATGAGCAGTTCTTC. Amino acids: CASSLGQGTYNEQFF. The chain recombines TRBV7-8 with TRBJ2-1, with TRBD1 matching 9 bases. The CDR3 has 15 residues. Germline V CDR1 and CDR2: SGHVS, FQNEAQ. V shed 5 bases and J 2 bases; nucleotides not matched to a gene: 4.

This clone occurred many times. This sequence joins TRBV6-5 and TRBJ2-2; D is perhaps TRBD1 (5 bases). Germline CDR1 and CDR2: MNHEY and SVGAGI. Trimming pared 5 bases from V and 4 bases from J, leaving 14 bases between. The CDR3 totals 15 residues. The CDR3, as DNA: TGTGCCAGCAGTCGGACACATAGATCCACCGGGGAGCTGTTTTTT. It codes for CASSRTHRSTGELFF.

The chain recombines TRBV30 with TRBJ2-1; D might be TRBD2 (6 bases). Trimming removed 3 bases at V and 7 bases at J, with 10 bases between. The CDR3 extends over 12 amino acids. The germline CDR1 and CDR2 sequences are GTSNPN and SVGIG (reference sequence). The CDR3 is CAWSAGWNEQFF. CDR3 DNA sequence: TGTGCCTGGAGCGCGGGGTGGAATGAGCAGTTCTTC.

The rearrangement links TRBV25-1 to TRBJ2-7; D is unclear. Germline assignment: CDR1 MGHDK and CDR2 SYGVNS. This CDR3 spans 12 amino acids. Trimming took off 3 bases at V and 1 base at J, with 4 bases between the two ends. In DNA, the CDR3 is TGTGCCAGCAGTGAGTCTTCCTACGAGCAGTACTTC. Protein sequence: CASSESSYEQYF.